Sequencing of this T cell receptor (beta chain) was carried out in a study of blood T cell repertoires in COVID-19. This clone turned up a few times. This CDR3 is 17 amino acids long. Looked up from germline, CDR1 is SNHLY and CDR2 is FYNNEI. The J segment lost 1 base and the V segment lost 4 bases, leaving 3 bases of the junction unmatched. Authors' data handling: Scientists estimated how many nucleated cells there were by amplifying reference gene primers. TCRdb's copy holds only in-frame clones and misses some; the assay was immunoSEQ multiplex PCR. That table is the source of V, J and clone size, and D and trimming were worked out from the DNA. This table holds over 110,000 clones, around 90% found once.

The sequencing sample was made of peripheral blood. This clonotype was sampled from a man aged 65 to 79 with acute or convalescent COVID-19. The chain uses TRBV2 and TRBJ2-6, with 11 bases aligning to TRBD2. The DNA of the CDR3 is TGTGCCAGCAGTGCCCCTAGCGGGAGGTCTGGGGCCAACGTCCTGACTTTC. Translation gives CASSAPSGRSGANVLTF.